Shown below are 11 T cell receptor beta chains from a single sample sequenced in a study of T cells in Graves' hyperthyroidism and ophthalmopathy. What was amplified from RNA transcripts were TCR beta CDR3 regions. Researchers ran a first-round RT-PCR on the TCR CDR3 using the HTBI primer set. TCRdb called the multiplex PCR reads again in MiXCR, with one record for every CDR3 protein. The sample includes about 560,000 distinct CDR3 sequences, 12% to 15% of them seen just once. Sequenced material: blood. All receptors derive from a woman aged 40-49 years with Graves' hyperthyroidism.

This clonotype was counted at least ten times. J is TRBJ1-5 and V is TRBV12-3 or TRBV12-4, with D tentatively TRBD1 (5 bases). V was clipped by 4 bases and J by 4 bases, with 11 bases between them. The CDR3 spans 14 residues. The CDR3 region is CASSSKGPNQPQHF. The DNA for the CDR3 is TGTGCCAGCAGTTCGAAGGGACCAAATCAGCCCCAGCATTTT.

The table lists this clonotype with many counts. The J gene is TRBJ1-1, the V gene TRBV5-1, with D perhaps TRBD1 (6 bases). The germline V gene has CDR1 SGHRS and CDR2 YFSETQ. Trimming removed 4 bases from V and 3 bases from J, with 13 bases in between. The CDR3 sequence is 14 residues long. In DNA form, the CDR3 reads TGCGCCAGCAGCCTGGCAGGGGAGGACACTGAAGCTTTCTTT. This codes for CASSLAGEDTEAFF.

J is TRBJ2-1 and V is TRBV11-2; a possible D gene is TRBD2 (6 bases). The CDR3 covers 15 residues. Looked up from germline, CDR1 is SGHAT and CDR2 is FQNNGV. V lost 5 bases and J 2 bases, leaving 13 bases between the germline ends. DNA of the CDR3: TGTGCCAGCAGCCCCCGGGACTCCGCCTACAATGAGCAGTTCTTC. Translating it yields CASSPRDSAYNEQFF.

This clonotype was counted ten times or more. The rearrangement links TRBV7-9 to TRBJ2-1; D perhaps matches TRBD1 (5 bases). Germline CDR1 and CDR2: SEHNR and FQNEAQ (reference sequence). V dropped 5 bases and J dropped 5 bases, with 19 bases sitting between them. The CDR3 runs to 16 residues. The CDR3 DNA reads as TGTGCCAGCAGCCGTCGGACACAAGGTTTAAACAATGAGCAGTTCTTC. Its translation: CASSRRTQGLNNEQFF.

This clonotype was seen many times. The chain links TRBV11-2 to TRBJ2-7; D gene ambiguous. CDR1 is SGHAT, CDR2 FQNNGV, per germline. The CDR3 is 11 residues long. The germline V and J ends were trimmed by 0 bases and 7 bases, with 4 bases remaining between them. This CDR3 is CASSLDTEQYF. The CDR3 bases are TGTGCCAGCAGCTTAGATACAGAGCAGTACTTC.

Remarks on this clonotype: A much larger clone is a single base away; this may be a read error. The CDR3 does not end in the conserved phenylalanine or tryptophan, so this is likely a read error. The chain uses TRBV30 and TRBJ2-5; D gene ambiguous. The CDR3 spans 13 residues. CDR1 is GTSNPN, CDR2 SVGIG, per germline (reference sequence). Trimming removed 3 bases from V and 3 bases from J, with 11 bases in between. The CDR3 nucleotides read TGTGCCTGGAGCCTCACCGGTAAAGAGACCCAGTACTTA. Protein: CAWSLTGKETQYL.

This chain joins TRBV12-3 or TRBV12-4 and TRBJ2-7, with 8 bases aligning to TRBD1. The ends lost 4 bases at V and 3 bases at J; junction bases unmatched: 8. The CDR3 contains 15 residues. CDR3 region: CASSWAGGRDYEQYF. The DNA for the CDR3 is TGTGCCAGCAGTTGGGCAGGGGGCAGGGACTACGAGCAGTACTTC.

This clonotype was detected ten times or more. J is TRBJ2-7 and V is TRBV5-1; the D gene is possibly TRBD1 (6 bases). With 0 bases removed from V and 5 bases from J, the gap between germline ends came to 15 bases. The length of the CDR3 is 15 residues. The V gene's germline CDR1 is SGHRS and CDR2 YFSETQ. The DNA for the CDR3 is TGCGCCAGCAGCTTGGACACACAGGGTTGGGACGAGCAGTACTTC. Translating gives CASSLDTQGWDEQYF.

Many counts were recorded for this clonotype. The J gene is TRBJ2-7, the V gene TRBV2; D is unresolved. Germline V gene sequence: CDR1 SNHLY, CDR2 FYNNEI. This CDR3 is 14 amino acids long. Trimming left V 6 bases short and J 0 bases short, with 12 bases between. The CDR3 region is CASRELENSYEQYF. The CDR3 nucleotides are TGTGCCAGCAGAGAGCTGGAGAACTCCTACGAGCAGTACTTC. Full variable domain (missing parts from reference TRBV2 and TRBJ2-7): EPEVTQTPSHQVTQMGQEVILRCVPISNHLYFYWYRQILGQKVEFLVSFYNNEISEKSEIFDDQFSVERPDGSNFTLKIRSTKLEDSAMYFCASRELENSYEQYFGPGTRLTVT.

This clonotype was counted between two and nine times. V is TRBV7-2 and J is TRBJ1-3; no definite D call. Trimming removed 5 bases at V and 0 bases at J, with 11 bases between. The length of the CDR3 is 15 residues. Germline CDR1 reads SGHTA; CDR2 reads FQGNSA. For the CDR3, the DNA is TGTGCCAGCAGCCCGCTACGTCTCTCTGGAAACACCATATATTTT. Its translation: CASSPLRLSGNTIYF.

This clonotype has at least ten counts. The chain couples TRBV6-1 to TRBJ2-2; the D is unclear. The V gene's germline CDR1 is MNHNS and CDR2 SASEGT. The V and J ends lost 7 bases and 3 bases respectively, with 9 bases between them. This CDR3 has 13 residues. The CDR3 is CASTGSDTGELFF. The CDR3 nucleotides read TGTGCCAGCACCGGATCGGACACCGGGGAGCTGTTTTTT.